Listed here is a single T cell receptor beta chain. Its cognate antigen is unknown. Patients with autoimmune history or systemic immunosuppression were excluded. Trimming took off 2 bases at V and 3 bases at J, with 11 bases between the two ends. Germline V gives CDR1 SGHTA, CDR2 FQGTGA. The CDR3 covers 14 residues. These data belong to a study of OX40 agonist ivuxolimab in advanced cancers. Across the study: Ivuxolimab, an agonistic anti-OX40 (CD134) antibody, was given to patients. Three patients had partial responses: one hepatocellular carcinoma, two cutaneous melanoma.

Clones were read by immunoSEQ multiplex PCR, and TCRdb kept only the in-frame ones, dropping some. This sample yields some 84,000 clones, of which around 92% are seen a single time; 7% to 9.5% belongs to the top ten. Study-level findings and limits: The mean number of expanded clones was higher in CD8+ T cells than in CD4+.

The receptor was isolated from an adult with an advanced solid tumor such as melanoma, head and neck, liver or kidney cancer. The source was CD4+ or CD8+ T cells sorted from blood, collected in a trial of the OX40 agonist ivuxolimab. V gene TRBV7-3 combines with J gene TRBJ2-7; D possibly matches TRBD1 or TRBD2 (5 bases each). The CDR3 spells CASSLGGSGYEQYF. The CDR3 bases are TGTGCCAGCAGCTTAGGGGGTTCTGGCTACGAGCAGTACTTC.